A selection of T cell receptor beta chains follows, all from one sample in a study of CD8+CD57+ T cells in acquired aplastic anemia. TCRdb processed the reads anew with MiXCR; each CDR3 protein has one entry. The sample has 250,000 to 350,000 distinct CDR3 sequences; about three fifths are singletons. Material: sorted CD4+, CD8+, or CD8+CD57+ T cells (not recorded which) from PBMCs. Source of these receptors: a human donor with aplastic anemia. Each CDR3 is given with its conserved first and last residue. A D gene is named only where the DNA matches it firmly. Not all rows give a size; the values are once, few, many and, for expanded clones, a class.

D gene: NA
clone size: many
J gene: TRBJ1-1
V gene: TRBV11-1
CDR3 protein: CASSFTGFTEAFF
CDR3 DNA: TGTGCCAGCAGCTTTACAGGGTTCACTGAAGCTTTCTTT

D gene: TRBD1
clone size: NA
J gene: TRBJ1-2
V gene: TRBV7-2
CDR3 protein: CASSLAGGIGYGYTF
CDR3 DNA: TGTGCCAGCAGCTTAGCAGGGGGCATCGGCTATGGCTACACCTTC

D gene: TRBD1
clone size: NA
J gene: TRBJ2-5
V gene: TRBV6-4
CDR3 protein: CASSEQGAPRETQYF
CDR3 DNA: TGTGCCAGCAGTGAACAGGGGGCGCCCCGGGAGACCCAGTACTTC

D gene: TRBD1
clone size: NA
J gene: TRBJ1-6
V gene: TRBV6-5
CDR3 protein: CASSYGDRSMSLHF
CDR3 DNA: TGTGCCAGCAGTTATGGGGACAGGTCGATGTCCCTCCACTTT

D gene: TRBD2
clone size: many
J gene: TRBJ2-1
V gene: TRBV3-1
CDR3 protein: CASSQERLAGVYEQFF
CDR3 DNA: TGTGCCAGCAGCCAAGAGAGACTAGCGGGAGTTTATGAGCAGTTCTTC

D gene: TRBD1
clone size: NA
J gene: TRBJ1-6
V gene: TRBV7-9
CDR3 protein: CASSSRDRVSPLHF
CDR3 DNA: TGTGCCAGCAGCTCCCGGGACAGGGTTTCACCCCTCCACTTT

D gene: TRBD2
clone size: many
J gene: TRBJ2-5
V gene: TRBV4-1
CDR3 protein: CASSDSGGVKTQYF
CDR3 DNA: TGCGCCAGCAGCGATAGCGGGGGGGTTAAGACCCAGTACTTC

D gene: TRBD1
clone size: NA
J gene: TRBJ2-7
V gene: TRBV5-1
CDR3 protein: CASSPGTGDYEQYF
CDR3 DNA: TGCGCCAGCAGCCCCGGGACAGGAGACTACGAGCAGTACTTC

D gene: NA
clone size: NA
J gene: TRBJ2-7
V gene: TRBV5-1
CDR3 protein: CASSLVSADGEQYF
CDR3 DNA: TGCGCCAGCAGCTTGGTCTCAGCCGACGGGGAGCAGTACTTC

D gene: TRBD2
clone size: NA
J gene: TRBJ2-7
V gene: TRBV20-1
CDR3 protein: CSARSSGATYEQYF
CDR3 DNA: TGCAGTGCTAGATCTAGCGGGGCAACCTACGAGCAGTACTTC

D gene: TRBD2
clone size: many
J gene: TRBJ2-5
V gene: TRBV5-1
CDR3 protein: CASSLIGLAGGNQETQYF
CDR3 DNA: TGCGCCAGCAGCTTAATTGGGCTAGCGGGAGGGAACCAAGAGACCCAGTACTTC

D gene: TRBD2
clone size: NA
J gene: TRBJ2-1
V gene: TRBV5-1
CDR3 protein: CASSFPGLAGGSSYNEQFF
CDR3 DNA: TGCGCCAGCAGCTTTCCGGGACTAGCGGGGGGTAGCTCCTACAATGAGCAGTTCTTC

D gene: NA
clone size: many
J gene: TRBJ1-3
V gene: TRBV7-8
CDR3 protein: CASSLGQFGNTIYF
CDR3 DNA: TGTGCCAGCAGCCTTGGACAGTTTGGAAACACCATATATTTT

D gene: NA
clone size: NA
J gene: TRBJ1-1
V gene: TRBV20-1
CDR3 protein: CSASLVGGTEAFF
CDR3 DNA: TGCAGTGCTAGTTTGGTGGGAGGAACTGAAGCTTTCTTT

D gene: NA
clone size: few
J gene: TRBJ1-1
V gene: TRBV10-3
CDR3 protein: CANSAGNTEAFF
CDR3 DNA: TGTGCCAACAGTGCCGGGAACACTGAAGCTTTCTTT

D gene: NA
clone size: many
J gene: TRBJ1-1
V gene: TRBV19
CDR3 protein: CASSIGPNTEAFF
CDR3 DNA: TGTGCCAGTAGTATCGGCCCGAACACTGAAGCTTTCTTT

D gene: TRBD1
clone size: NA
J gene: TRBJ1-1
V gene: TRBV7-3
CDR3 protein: CASSPGTGMGTEAFF
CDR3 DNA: TGTGCCAGCAGCCCCGGGACAGGGATGGGGACTGAAGCTTTCTTT

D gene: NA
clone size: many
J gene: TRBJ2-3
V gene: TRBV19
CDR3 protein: CASSIQSRSTDTQYF
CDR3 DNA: TGTGCCAGTAGTATTCAGTCCAGAAGCACAGATACGCAGTATTTT

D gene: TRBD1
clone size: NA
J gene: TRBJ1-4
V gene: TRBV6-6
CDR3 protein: CASSLGQGFEKPFF
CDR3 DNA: TGTGCCAGCAGCCTCGGACAGGGCTTTGAAAAACCGTTTTTT

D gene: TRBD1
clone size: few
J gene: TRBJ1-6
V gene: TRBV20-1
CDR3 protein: CSASGTADSPLHF
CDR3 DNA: TGCAGTGCCAGCGGGACAGCCGATTCACCCCTCCACTTT

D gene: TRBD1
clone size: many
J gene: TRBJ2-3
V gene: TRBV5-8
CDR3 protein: CASNKDRVEDTQYF
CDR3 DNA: TGTGCCAGCAACAAGGACAGGGTTGAAGATACGCAGTATTTT

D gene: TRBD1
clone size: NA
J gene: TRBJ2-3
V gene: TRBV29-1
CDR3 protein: CSVVGTGRRTDTQYF
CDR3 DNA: TGCAGCGTTGTCGGGACAGGGCGGAGGACAGATACGCAGTATTTT

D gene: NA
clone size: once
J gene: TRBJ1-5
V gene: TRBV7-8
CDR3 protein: CASSLSTDLNQPQHF
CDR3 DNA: TGTGCCAGCAGCTTATCGACAGACCTAAATCAGCCCCAGCATTTT

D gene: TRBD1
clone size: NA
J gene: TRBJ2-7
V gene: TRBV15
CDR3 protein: CATSRGTGREQYF
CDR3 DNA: TGTGCCACCAGCAGGGGGACAGGGCGCGAGCAGTACTTC

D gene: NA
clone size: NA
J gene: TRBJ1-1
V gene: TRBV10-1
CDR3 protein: CASLAEGGRGTEAFF
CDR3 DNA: TGCGCCAGCCTCGCCGAAGGTGGACGGGGCACTGAAGCTTTCTTT

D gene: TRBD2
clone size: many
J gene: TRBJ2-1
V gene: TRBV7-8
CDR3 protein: CASSFHGLAGGQHEQFF
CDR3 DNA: TGTGCCAGCAGCTTCCACGGACTAGCGGGGGGGCAGCATGAGCAGTTCTTC

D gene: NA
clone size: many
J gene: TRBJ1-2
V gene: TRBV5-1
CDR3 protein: CASSSRPNGYTF
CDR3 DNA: TGCGCCAGCAGCTCAAGACCGAATGGCTACACCTTC

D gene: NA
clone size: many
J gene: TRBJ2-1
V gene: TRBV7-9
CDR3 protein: CASSLVGEQFF
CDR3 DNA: TGTGCCAGCAGCTTAGTCGGTGAGCAGTTCTTC

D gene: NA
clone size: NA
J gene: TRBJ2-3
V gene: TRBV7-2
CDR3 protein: CASSFALMGFSDTQYF
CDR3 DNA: TGCGCCAGCAGCTTTGCACTCATGGGATTTTCAGATACGCAGTATTTT

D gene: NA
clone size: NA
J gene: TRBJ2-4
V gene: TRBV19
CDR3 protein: CASSSLWDTNKGAKNIQYF
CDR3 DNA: TGTGCCAGTAGTTCCCTCTGGGACACCAATAAGGGAGCCAAAAACATTCAGTACTTC

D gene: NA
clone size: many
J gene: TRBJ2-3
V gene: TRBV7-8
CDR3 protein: CASSLGDRTDTQYF
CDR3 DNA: TGTGCCAGCAGCTTAGGGGACCGCACAGATACGCAGTATTTT

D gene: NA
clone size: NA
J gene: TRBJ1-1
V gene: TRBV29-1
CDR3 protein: CSVEDLISPAAGVAFF
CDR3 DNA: TGCAGCGTTGAAGATCTAATAAGTCCAGCGGCAGGGGTGGCTTTCTTT

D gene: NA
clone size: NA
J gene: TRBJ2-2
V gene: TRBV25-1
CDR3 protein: CASSELKASTGELFF
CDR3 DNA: TGTGCCAGCAGTGAATTAAAGGCCAGCACCGGGGAGCTGTTTTTT

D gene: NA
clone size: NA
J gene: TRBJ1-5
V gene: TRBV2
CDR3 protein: CASSLTRNSNQPQHF
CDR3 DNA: TGTGCCAGCAGTCTGACACGCAATAGCAATCAGCCCCAGCATTTT

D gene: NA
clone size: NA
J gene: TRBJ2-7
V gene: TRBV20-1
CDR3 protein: CSARMQGLWNEQYF
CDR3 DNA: TGCAGTGCTAGGATGCAGGGGCTCTGGAACGAGCAGTACTTC

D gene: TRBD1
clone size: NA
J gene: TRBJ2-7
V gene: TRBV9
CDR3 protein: CASSPRTGLWEEQYF
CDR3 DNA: TGTGCCAGCAGCCCTCGGACAGGCCTCTGGGAGGAGCAGTACTTC

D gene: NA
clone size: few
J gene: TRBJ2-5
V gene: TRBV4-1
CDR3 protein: CASSQVWDTQETQYF
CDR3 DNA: TGCGCCAGCAGCCAAGTCTGGGACACCCAAGAGACCCAGTACTTC

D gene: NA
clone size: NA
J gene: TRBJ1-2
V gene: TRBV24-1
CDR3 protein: CATSETGKYGYTF
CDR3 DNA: TGTGCCACCAGTGAGACAGGAAAGTATGGCTACACCTTC

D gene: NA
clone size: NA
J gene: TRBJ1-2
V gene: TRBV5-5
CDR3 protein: CASSLGSTYGYTF
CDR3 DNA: TGTGCCAGCAGCTTGGGATCCACCTATGGCTACACCTTC

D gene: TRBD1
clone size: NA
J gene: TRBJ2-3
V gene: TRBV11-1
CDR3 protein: CASNPGQGTDTQYF
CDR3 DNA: TGTGCCAGCAACCCGGGACAGGGGACGGATACGCAGTATTTT

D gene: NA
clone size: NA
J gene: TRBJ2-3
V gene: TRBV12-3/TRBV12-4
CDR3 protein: CASSRNEGTDTQYF
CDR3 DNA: TGTGCCAGCAGTCGAAATGAGGGCACAGATACGCAGTATTTT

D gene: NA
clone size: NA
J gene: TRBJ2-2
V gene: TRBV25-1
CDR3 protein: CASRRTGLDTGELFF
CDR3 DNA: TGTGCCAGCAGAAGGACAGGACTAGACACCGGGGAGCTGTTTTTT

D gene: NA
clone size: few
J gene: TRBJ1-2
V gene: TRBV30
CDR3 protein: CAWSRGKWYGYTF
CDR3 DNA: TGTGCCTGGAGTAGAGGGAAATGGTATGGCTACACCTTC

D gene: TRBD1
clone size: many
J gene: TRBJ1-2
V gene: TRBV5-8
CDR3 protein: CASSRDRAEYGYTF
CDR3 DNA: TGTGCCAGCAGCAGGGACAGGGCCGAGTATGGCTACACCTTC

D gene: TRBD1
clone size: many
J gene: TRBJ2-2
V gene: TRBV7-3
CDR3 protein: CASSPRGHGTGELFF
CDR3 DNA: TGTGCCAGCAGCCCCAGGGGGCACGGCACCGGGGAGCTGTTTTTT